The 28 T cell receptor beta chains presented below share a single source sample, sequenced in a study of cytomegalovirus exposure and HLA in healthy donors. A multiplex PCR was run with 60 Vbeta primers and 13 Jbeta primers. Profiling relied on immunoSEQ multiplex PCR, and the TCRdb table lists in-frame clones only, not all of them. The table has about 150,000 clones, about 84% seen once; the top ten hold around 3.7%. The sequencing sample was made of PBMCs. These TCRs come from a male donor in good health and CMV-seronegative.

The count of this clone is one. This chain connects TRBV27 to TRBJ1-1; 8 nucleotides agree with TRBD1. The CDR3 loop spans 16 amino acids. CDR1 and CDR2 (germline): MNHEY, SMNVEV (reference sequence). J lost 2 bases, V lost 7 bases, and 12 bases had no gene match. The CDR3 reads CASTRIQGGLNTEAFF. In DNA, the CDR3 is TGTGCCAGCACCCGGATACAGGGGGGACTTAACACTGAAGCTTTCTTT.

This sequence joins TRBV11-2 and TRBJ2-7, with 7 bases matching TRBD1. In germline, CDR1 is SGHAT, CDR2 FQNNGV. The CDR3 runs 14 residues. V trimming: 5 bases; J trimming: 5 bases; junction bases outside the gene matches: 9. The CDR3 region is CASSVTGRDHEQYF. CDR3 bases: TGTGCCAGCAGCGTGACAGGGAGAGATCACGAGCAGTACTTC. Full variable domain (missing parts from reference TRBV11-2 and TRBJ2-7): EAGVAQSPRYKIIEKRQSVAFWCNPISGHATLYWYQQILGQGPKLLIQFQNNGVVDDSQLPKDRFSAERLKGVDSTLKIQPAKLEDSAVYLCASSVTGRDHEQYFGPGTRLTVT.

The chain combines TRBV7-6 with TRBJ2-7; D perhaps matches TRBD2 (6 bases). The CDR3 covers 14 residues. Germline CDR1 reads SGHVS; CDR2 reads FNYEAQ. Trimming removed 5 bases at V and 2 bases at J, with 13 bases between. CDR3 nucleotides: TGTGCCAGCAGCCCGAGTAGCGGAACCTACGAGCAGTACTTC. Protein: CASSPSSGTYEQYF.

This clone came up once. V gene TRBV6-1 combines with J gene TRBJ2-3; D is unresolved. CDR1 MNHNS and CDR2 SASEGT come from the germline V gene. The CDR3 extends over 12 amino acids. Between the trimmed V and J ends, which lost 9 bases and 3 bases, there was a span of 10 bases. The CDR3 region has the DNA TGTGCCAGTAGCCTCCCAACAGATACGCAGTATTTT. Its protein product is CASSLPTDTQYF.

As for this clone: This sample includes further DNA sequences coding for the same CDR3. The chain links TRBV19 to TRBJ1-5, with 9 bases fitting TRBD1. Trimming cost V 1 base and J 4 bases; bases outside gene matches: 2. The CDR3 has 15 residues. Germline CDR1 LNHDA, CDR2 SQIVND (reference sequence). In DNA form, the CDR3 reads TGTGCCAGTAGTATAGGACAGGGGGGAAATCAGCCCCAGCATTTT. Translating it yields CASSIGQGGNQPQHF.

The chain employs TRBV19 and TRBJ1-1; D is undetermined. V lost 7 bases and J lost 1, with 13 bases in between. This CDR3 contains 14 residues. Germline assignment: CDR1 LNHDA and CDR2 SQIVND (reference sequence). The DNA of the CDR3 is TGTGCCAGTACCCCCAGGCTGGGGAACACTGAAGCTTTCTTT. It translates to CASTPRLGNTEAFF.

V gene TRBV11-2 combines with J gene TRBJ1-5; perhaps TRBD1 as D (6 bases). There are 15 residues in the CDR3. In germline, CDR1 is SGHAT, CDR2 FQNNGV. V was trimmed by 5 bases and J by 0 bases, leaving 11 bases between them. Here the CDR3 reads CASSRTAYSNQPQHF. For the CDR3, the DNA is TGTGCCAGCAGCCGGACAGCGTATAGCAATCAGCCCCAGCATTTT.

About this clone: At one end the junction does not follow the germline gene, possibly because of a read error. This chain uses TRBV6-4 with TRBJ2-6; no reliable D call. Germline CDR1 reads MRHNA; CDR2 reads SNTAGT. This CDR3 comprises 14 residues. The CDR3 spells CASSDSSRANVLTF. The CDR3 DNA reads TGTGCCAGCAGTGATAGCTCTAGGGCCAACGTCCTGACTTTC.

The chain's CDR3 is CASGLGLAGGTDTQYF. The CDR3 DNA follows: TGTGCTAGTGGTTTAGGACTAGCGGGGGGCACAGATACGCAGTATTTT. The V gene is TRBV12-5, the J gene TRBJ2-3; TRBD2 matches at 13 bases. There are 16 residues in the CDR3. CDR1 LGHNT and CDR2 FRNRAP come from the germline V gene. Germline trimming cut 3 bases from V and 1 base from J; bases unmatched to any gene: 1.

The rearrangement uses TRBV27 and TRBJ2-7, with unresolved D. Germline values: CDR1 MNHEY, CDR2 SMNVEV (reference sequence). V lost 3 bases and J 1 base, leaving 13 bases between the germline ends. CDR3 length equals 15 residues. The CDR3 region is CASSFNGFESYEQYF. DNA for the CDR3: TGTGCCAGCAGTTTTAATGGTTTCGAGTCCTACGAGCAGTACTTC.

V is TRBV7-2 and J is TRBJ2-7, with 12 positions matching TRBD1. The CDR3 sequence is 16 residues long. From germline, CDR1 is SGHTA and CDR2 FQGNSA. V shed 0 bases, J shed 3 bases, and the junction held 3 bases outside the gene matches. The CDR3 is CASSLAGTGGNYEQYF. CDR3 coding DNA: TGTGCCAGCAGCTTAGCGGGGACAGGGGGCAACTACGAGCAGTACTTC.

This chain joins TRBV4-3 and TRBJ2-3, with 7 bases identical to TRBD1. CDR1 LGHNA and CDR2 YSLEER come from the germline V gene. Trimming cost V 1 base and J 7 bases; bases outside gene matches: 11. The CDR3 length is 16 residues. Written as DNA, the CDR3 is TGCGCCAGCAGCCAAGTTGTCGGAGACAGGGACAATACGCAGTATTTT. Protein product: CASSQVVGDRDNTQYF.

This clone was counted only a few times. A read error may produce the germline difference seen at one junction end. The rearrangement links TRBV7-9 to TRBJ2-7; D uncertain. This CDR3 is 16 amino acids long. Germline V CDR1 and CDR2: SEHNR, FQNEAQ (reference sequence). The CDR3 here is CSSSLGVLGSFHEQYF. The CDR3, as DNA: TGTTCCAGCAGCTTAGGCGTCCTGGGCAGTTTCCACGAGCAGTACTTC.

V usage is TRBV29-1 and J usage is TRBJ1-1; the match to TRBD1 covers 8 bases. There are 14 residues in the CDR3. V gave up 7 bases and J gave up 5 bases; unmatched junction bases: 12. Germline lookup yields CDR1 SQVTM and CDR2 ANQGSEA. CDR3 in DNA: TGCAGCGGGAACAGGGGGGGATCGGGAACTGAAGCTTTCTTT. Its translation is CSGNRGGSGTEAFF.

V gene TRBV5-8 combines with J gene TRBJ2-5; 8 bases align to TRBD2. This CDR3 has 13 amino acids. Trimming removed 6 bases from V and 5 bases from J; junction bases left unmatched: 6. Germline V gene data show CDR1 as SGHTS and CDR2 as YDEGEE. The CDR3 DNA reads as TGTGCCAGCAAGGAGCGGGGGTGGGAGACCCAGTACTTC. It yields the protein CASKERGWETQYF.

A note on this clone: Other nucleotide sequences from this sample produce the same CDR3. This chain links TRBV28 with TRBJ2-7, with a possible D match to TRBD1 (6 bases). The CDR3 runs to 14 residues. V lost 4 bases and J 8 bases, leaving 18 bases between the germline ends. Germline V gene lookup returns CDR1 MDHEN and CDR2 SYDVKM. CDR3 DNA: TGTGCCAGCAGTTCCTCGGGACAAGGTCATCAGCAGTACTTC. This gives the protein CASSSSGQGHQQYF. Together with reference TRBV28 and TRBJ2-7, the CDR3 gives the full variable domain: DVKVTQSSRYLVKRTGEKVFLECVQDMDHENMFWYRQDPGLGLRLIYFSYDVKMKEKGDIPEGYSVSREKKERFSLILESASTNQTSMYLCASSSSGQGHQQYFGPGTRLTVT.

The chain employs TRBV11-2 and TRBJ2-3; 10 nucleotides agree with TRBD1. V shed 4 bases, J shed 9 bases, and the junction held 4 bases outside the gene matches. Germline lookup yields CDR1 SGHAT and CDR2 FQNNGV. This CDR3 is built from 13 residues. CDR3 sequence: CASSWGGQGTQYF. For the CDR3, the DNA is TGTGCCAGCAGCTGGGGGGGACAGGGGACGCAGTATTTT.

The chain has TRBV19 and TRBJ2-3; 10 bases map to TRBD2. This CDR3 contains 17 residues. V trimming: 5 bases; J trimming: 2 bases; junction bases outside the gene matches: 10. CDR1 is LNHDA, CDR2 SQIVND, per germline (reference sequence). The CDR3 protein is CASSPSGLAVSTDTQYF. CDR3 nucleotide sequence: TGTGCCAGTAGTCCCTCAGGACTAGCGGTTTCCACAGATACGCAGTATTTT.

This clone has a handful of counts. The V and J genes are TRBV11-2 and TRBJ2-1, with a tentative D call TRBD1 (7 bases). The CDR3 loop spans 16 amino acids. V lost 5 bases, J lost 4 bases, and 18 bases lay in between. Germline CDR1 reads SGHAT; CDR2 reads FQNNGV. The DNA of the CDR3 is TGTGCCAGCAGCGCGACAGGGCAGGGACTTTACAATGAGCAGTTCTTC. Residues: CASSATGQGLYNEQFF. Based on the CDR3 plus reference TRBV11-2 and TRBJ2-1, the full variable domain is EAGVAQSPRYKIIEKRQSVAFWCNPISGHATLYWYQQILGQGPKLLIQFQNNGVVDDSQLPKDRFSAERLKGVDSTLKIQPAKLEDSAVYLCASSATGQGLYNEQFFGPGTRLTVL.

The chain uses TRBV5-4 and TRBJ1-2; the match to TRBD1 covers 7 bases. The CDR3 loop spans 15 amino acids. Germline CDR1 is SGHNT and CDR2 is YYREEE (reference sequence). The V segment lost 0 bases and the J segment 2 bases; nucleotides outside the gene matches: 4. This chain's CDR3 is CASSLEGALNYGYTF. DNA of the CDR3: TGTGCCAGCAGCTTGGAGGGGGCCTTGAACTATGGCTACACCTTC.

The chain joins TRBV5-1 to TRBJ2-2; no clear D gene. Trimming removed 7 bases at V and 5 bases at J, with 24 bases between. The CDR3 covers 17 residues. Germline lookup yields CDR1 SGHRS and CDR2 YFSETQ. The CDR3 sequence: CASDRGWRPFGTGELFF. CDR3 nucleotides: TGCGCCAGCGACCGAGGATGGAGACCGTTTGGAACCGGGGAGCTGTTTTTT. The entire variable domain, with the rest obtained from reference TRBV5-1 and TRBJ2-2, is as follows: KAGVTQTPRYLIKTRGQQVTLSCSPISGHRSVSWYQQTPGQGLQFLFEYFSETQRNKGNFPGRFSGRQFSNSRSEMNVSTLELGDSALYLCASDRGWRPFGTGELFFGEGSRLTVL.

V is TRBV5-6 and J is TRBJ2-7, with 8 bases lining up with TRBD1. Per germline, CDR1 SGHDT and CDR2 YYEEEE. The CDR3 loop spans 16 amino acids. The ends lost 0 bases at V and 4 bases at J; junction bases unmatched: 9. Written as DNA, the CDR3 is TGTGCCAGCAGCTTGGGGTTCGGACAGGGTAGATACGAGCAGTACTTC. Translation gives CASSLGFGQGRYEQYF.

This chain joins TRBV30 and TRBJ2-2; no clear D gene. The V gene lost 4 bases and the J gene lost 4 bases, with 10 bases spanning the gap. This CDR3 has 13 amino acids. Germline-derived CDR1 and CDR2 are GTSNPN and SVGIG (reference sequence). The CDR3: CAWTYASTGELFF. The CDR3 DNA is TGTGCCTGGACATACGCGAGCACCGGGGAGCTGTTTTTT.

This chain joins TRBV30 and TRBJ2-7; TRBD2 aligns across 13 bases. J was trimmed by 6 bases and V by 3 bases; bases with no gene match: 11. Germline-derived CDR1 and CDR2 are GTSNPN and SVGIG (reference sequence). The CDR3 has 16 amino acids. The DNA of the CDR3 is TGTGCCTGGAGCACTCTCGGACTAGCGGGAGAGGCCGAGCAGTACTTC. Its translation: CAWSTLGLAGEAEQYF.

V is TRBV5-8 and J is TRBJ2-7; D remains unclear. This CDR3 region has 13 residues. CDR1 SGHTS and CDR2 YDEGEE come from the germline V gene. Between the trimmed V and J ends, which lost 5 bases and 3 bases, there was a span of 12 bases. CDR3 loop: CASRGDIYYEQYF. CDR3 DNA sequence: TGTGCCAGCAGGGGCGACATATACTACGAGCAGTACTTC.

This clone appeared a single time. V usage is TRBV2 and J usage is TRBJ2-1; 8 nucleotides agree with TRBD1. The length of the CDR3 is 15 residues. In germline, CDR1 is SNHLY, CDR2 FYNNEI. The V gene end was trimmed by 4 bases and the J gene end by 4 bases; junction bases not matched to a gene: 6. Here the CDR3 DNA reads TGTGCCAGCAGTGGCGACAGGGGCCTTTACAATGAGCAGTTCTTC. Its protein is CASSGDRGLYNEQFF.

This clone was recorded once. This chain uses TRBV30 with TRBJ1-6; TRBD1 might be the D (6 bases). There are 13 residues in the CDR3. The germline gives CDR1 GTSNPN, CDR2 SVGIG (reference sequence). V lost 4 bases and J 10 bases, leaving 14 bases between the germline ends. In DNA form, the CDR3 reads TGTGCCTGGAATACGGGGGGCGTCTCACCCCTCCACTTT. Protein sequence: CAWNTGGVSPLHF.

The chain couples TRBV5-1 to TRBJ2-5, with D perhaps TRBD1 (5 bases). Trimming took 3 bases from V and 0 from J, leaving 15 bases between them. This CDR3 is built from 16 residues. Per germline, CDR1 SGHRS and CDR2 YFSETQ. In nucleotides, the CDR3 is TGCGCCAGCAGCTCAGTCGACCACAGGTACCAAGAGACCCAGTACTTC. It yields the protein CASSSVDHRYQETQYF.